This entry features one T cell receptor beta chain sequence. The CDR3 is made up of 15 amino acids. Germline CDR1 is SGHNT and CDR2 is YYREEE (reference sequence). The trim removed 0 bases at V and 6 bases at J, leaving 6 bases unmatched. The data stem from a study of cytomegalovirus exposure and HLA in healthy donors. The PCR contained 60 Vbeta and 13 Jbeta primers. The method was immunoSEQ multiplex PCR; TCRdb's version includes in-frame clones alone and lacks a portion of them. The sample consists of approximately 150,000 clones, roughly four fifths of them appearing once. Sequencing used PBMCs. The receptor was derived from a female donor in good health and CMV-seronegative. V is TRBV5-4 and J is TRBJ2-1; 7 bases align to TRBD2. In nucleotides, the CDR3 is TGTGCCAGCAGCTTGGACCCTAGCGGCACCAATGAGCAGTTCTTC. This gives the protein CASSLDPSGTNEQFF.